This T cell receptor (beta chain) appears in the sequencing data of a study of T cells expressing NK-cell markers. TCRdb re-called the 5' RACE reads; every CDR3 protein appears as one record, without DNA. The listing records hundreds of thousands of distinct CDR3 sequences. This TCR came from a man in his late teens or twenties in good health. Sequenced input: blood T cells: a sorted CD56 or NKG2C T cell subset, CD4+ or CD8+ T cells, or bulk PBMC T cells (not recorded which).

CDR3 amino acids: CASSSGTSGSYEQYF. The chain has TRBV5-1 and TRBJ2-7; the D call from TCRdb, TRBD2, cannot be confirmed without DNA. This CDR3 has 15 residues. Germline CDR1 is SGHRS and CDR2 is YFSETQ. The variable domain in full, with the rest retrieved from reference TRBV5-1 and TRBJ2-7, is KAGVTQTPRYLIKTRGQQVTLSCSPISGHRSVSWYQQTPGQGLQFLFEYFSETQRNKGNFPGRFSGRQFSNSRSEMNVSTLELGDSALYLCASSSGTSGSYEQYFGPGTRLTVT.